A selection of T cell receptor beta chains follows, all from one sample in a study of identifying expanded T cells in peripheral blood. Profiled with immunoSEQ multiplex PCR; TCRdb holds only in-frame clones, not every one. Seen here are about 94,000 clones, over 75% observed once, and the top ten hold approximately 5%. Specimen: blood. These receptors were obtained from a person aged 18 to 69 in good health. The CDR3 runs from the conserved cysteine through the conserved F or W. The order of the fields is clone size, V gene, J gene, D gene, CDR3 protein, CDR3 DNA. The D gene is left open where the match is weak. The size field is filled for only some rows; it gives once, few, many or a size class.

once	TRBV10-3	TRBJ1-4	.	CAISELRNEKLFF	TGTGCCATCAGTGAGTTGAGAAATGAAAAACTGTTTTTT
.	TRBV7-2	TRBJ2-2	.	CASSLDFRAANTGELFF	TGTGCCAGCAGCTTAGACTTTAGGGCTGCGAACACCGGGGAGCTGTTTTTT
.	TRBV4-2	TRBJ2-2	.	CASSQDEVGGHNTGELFF	TGTGCCAGCAGCCAAGATGAGGTGGGGGGACACAACACCGGGGAGCTGTTTTTT
.	TRBV15	TRBJ1-1	TRBD1	CATSKKQGITKLGAFF	TGTGCCACCAGCAAAAAACAGGGGATCACCAAACTTGGAGCTTTCTTT
once	TRBV18	TRBJ2-3	.	CASSPGETSTDTQYF	TGTGCCAGCTCACCTGGGGAGACTAGCACAGATACGCAGTATTTT
.	TRBV29-1	TRBJ1-4	.	CSVVSSNEKLFF	TGCAGCGTTGTGAGCAGCAATGAAAAACTGTTTTTT
.	TRBV14	TRBJ2-7	.	CASSQSSYEQYF	TGTGCCAGCAGCCAGAGCTCCTACGAGCAGTACTTC
.	TRBV11-2	TRBJ2-7	TRBD1	CASSLDQTGMYEQYF	TGTGCCAGCAGCTTAGATCAGACAGGGATGTACGAGCAGTACTTC
.	TRBV7-2	TRBJ2-7	.	CASSLGAEQYF	TGTGCCAGCAGCTTAGGCGCCGAGCAGTACTTC
.	TRBV19	TRBJ1-5	.	CASTKKRGSKQPQHF	TGTGCCAGTACCAAAAAGAGAGGGTCGAAACAGCCCCAGCATTTT
.	TRBV10-3	TRBJ1-3	.	CAIDRGAFLFSGNTIYF	TGTGCCATCGACCGGGGGGCTTTTTTATTTTCTGGAAACACCATATATTTT
.	TRBV4-1	TRBJ1-1	.	CASSPENAEAFF	TGCGCCAGCAGCCCAGAGAACGCTGAAGCTTTCTTT
.	TRBV2	TRBJ2-3	.	CASSAQSGQYF	TGTGCCAGCAGTGCCCAGAGCGGGCAGTATTTT
.	TRBV5-6	TRBJ1-1	.	CASNRRGGGVSAFF	TGTGCCAGCAACCGGAGAGGTGGGGGTGTTTCAGCTTTCTTT
.	TRBV10-3	TRBJ1-6	TRBD1	CAIRTGSSYNSPLHF	TGTGCCATCAGGACAGGGAGCTCCTATAATTCACCCCTCCACTTT
.	TRBV5-1	TRBJ1-4	TRBD1	CASSYNTGTGNEKLFF	TGCGCCAGCAGCTATAATACCGGGACAGGGAATGAAAAACTGTTTTTT
.	TRBV12-5	TRBJ2-1	.	CASGPPNEQFF	TGTGCTAGTGGTCCGCCGAATGAGCAGTTCTTC
.	TRBV7-3	TRBJ2-3	.	CASSLKPGATDTQYF	TGTGCCAGCAGCTTAAAACCGGGGGCCACGGATACGCAGTATTTT
.	TRBV18	TRBJ2-3	.	CASSPRVARGTDTQYF	TGTGCCAGCTCACCACGGGTAGCAAGGGGAACAGATACGCAGTATTTT
.	TRBV18	TRBJ2-3	.	CASSPPASSTDTQYF	TGTGCCAGCTCACCACCGGCCAGTAGCACAGATACGCAGTATTTT
.	TRBV5-1	TRBJ1-6	TRBD1	CASSLVGTGGSYNSPLHF	TGCGCCAGCAGCTTGGTGGGGACAGGGGGCTCCTATAATTCACCCCTCCACTTT
.	TRBV29-1	TRBJ1-1	TRBD1	CSGGQAWEAFF	TGCAGCGGCGGACAGGCTTGGGAAGCTTTCTTT
.	TRBV5-4	TRBJ2-1	TRBD2	CASSMPTGGPYNEQFF	TGTGCCAGCAGCATGCCAACGGGGGGACCCTACAATGAGCAGTTCTTC
few	TRBV19	TRBJ1-3	.	CASSFRANGNTIYF	TGTGCCAGTAGTTTCAGGGCAAATGGAAACACCATATATTTT
.	TRBV7-9	TRBJ1-1	TRBD1	CASSLGGTEYDNTEAFF	TGTGCCAGCAGCTTAGGGGGGACAGAATACGACAACACTGAAGCTTTCTTT
.	TRBV2	TRBJ2-2	.	CASGRGIPRTGELFF	TGTGCCAGCGGTCGTGGTATCCCCCGAACCGGGGAGCTGTTTTTT
.	TRBV7-9	TRBJ1-1	.	CASSFWVQNTEAFF	TGTGCCAGCAGCTTTTGGGTCCAGAACACTGAAGCTTTCTTT
few	TRBV2	TRBJ1-3	.	CASSEALGRAGNTIYF	TGTGCCAGCAGTGAAGCGCTTGGCAGGGCTGGAAACACCATATATTTT
.	TRBV7-9	TRBJ1-2	TRBD1	CASSFGQGASGYTF	TGTGCCAGCAGCTTTGGACAGGGGGCGAGTGGCTACACCTTC
.	TRBV27	TRBJ2-7	TRBD1	CASSVLPRGQRAYEQYF	TGTGCCAGCTCTGTCTTACCCCGGGGACAGAGAGCCTACGAGCAGTACTTC
.	TRBV5-1	TRBJ1-1	TRBD1	CASSSGTGRNTEAFF	TGCGCCAGCAGCTCGGGGACAGGTAGGAACACTGAAGCTTTCTTT
.	TRBV18	TRBJ1-1	.	CASSPKSQGVVEAFF	TGTGCCAGCTCACCAAAATCACAGGGAGTTGTTGAAGCTTTCTTT
.	TRBV7-8	TRBJ1-4	.	CASSLRRESEKLFF	TGTGCCAGCAGCCTGCGGAGGGAATCTGAAAAACTGTTTTTT
.	TRBV9	TRBJ2-3	.	CASSVEARQNTDTQYF	TGTGCCAGCAGCGTAGAGGCGAGGCAAAACACAGATACGCAGTATTTT
.	TRBV18	TRBJ2-2	.	CASSVGVGSANTGELFF	TGTGCCAGCTCCGTAGGCGTGGGATCTGCGAACACCGGGGAGCTGTTTTTT
.	TRBV4-1	TRBJ1-2	.	CASSQDTGLGTGYTF	TGCGCCAGCAGCCAAGATACGGGGCTCGGGACGGGCTACACCTTC
.	TRBV15	TRBJ1-4	TRBD1	CATRKDRGQEKLFF	TGTGCCACCAGGAAGGACAGGGGGCAGGAAAAACTGTTTTTT
.	TRBV11-2	TRBJ2-2	.	CASSLRESGELFF	TGTGCCAGCAGCTTAAGAGAATCCGGGGAGCTGTTTTTT
.	TRBV14	TRBJ1-2	.	CASSLWKGTDYGYTF	TGTGCCAGCAGCCTCTGGAAGGGTACGGACTATGGCTACACCTTC
once	TRBV6-5	TRBJ2-1	.	CASSYSESSYNEQFF	TGTGCCAGCAGTTACTCGGAAAGCTCCTACAATGAGCAGTTCTTC
.	TRBV6-6	TRBJ1-1	.	CASSYARGDNTEAFF	TGTGCCAGCAGTTACGCACGGGGGGATAACACTGAAGCTTTCTTT